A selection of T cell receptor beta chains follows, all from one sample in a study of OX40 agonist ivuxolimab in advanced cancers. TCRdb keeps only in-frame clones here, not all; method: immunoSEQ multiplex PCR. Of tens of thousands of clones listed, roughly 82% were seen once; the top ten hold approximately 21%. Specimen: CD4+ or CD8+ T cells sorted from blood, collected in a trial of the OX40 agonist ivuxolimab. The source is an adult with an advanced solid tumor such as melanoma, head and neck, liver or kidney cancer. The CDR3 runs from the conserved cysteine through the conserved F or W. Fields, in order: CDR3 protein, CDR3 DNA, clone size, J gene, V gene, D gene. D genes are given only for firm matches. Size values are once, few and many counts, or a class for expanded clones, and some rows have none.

CAWDPPGVRELFF TGTGCCTGGGACCCTCCAGGGGTTCGGGAGCTGTTTTTT - TRBJ2-2 TRBV30 -
CASSLSGGGYEQYF TGTGCCAGCAGCTTATCGGGGGGCGGCTACGAGCAGTACTTC - TRBJ2-7 TRBV7-9 -
CASSVGGGGAGNTIYF TGTGCCAGCAGCGTAGGTGGTGGGGGAGCTGGAAACACCATATATTTT - TRBJ1-3 TRBV9 -
CASSLNAGGPGNEQFF TGTGCCAGCAGCTTAAACGCGGGAGGGCCTGGAAATGAGCAGTTCTTC - TRBJ2-1 TRBV7-3 TRBD2
CAWEMTGGPDTQYF TGTGCCTGGGAAATGACAGGGGGCCCAGATACGCAGTATTTT - TRBJ2-3 TRBV30 TRBD1
CASTSLGTQYF TGTGCCAGCACCTCCCTCGGTACGCAGTATTTT - TRBJ2-3 TRBV6-1 -
CASSLRQGRSTEAFF TGTGCCAGCAGCCTCAGACAGGGCCGGAGCACTGAAGCTTTCTTT - TRBJ1-1 TRBV2 TRBD1
CASSLFSGTGNTIYF TGTGCCAGCAGTTTATTCTCAGGGACTGGAAACACCATATATTTT - TRBJ1-3 TRBV28 -
CASSKQGTEAFF TGTGCCAGCAGTAAACAGGGTACTGAAGCTTTCTTT - TRBJ1-1 TRBV6-5 -
CASRGTGTGGAYEQYF TGTGCCAGCAGGGGGACCGGGACAGGGGGCGCCTACGAGCAGTACTTC - TRBJ2-7 TRBV28 TRBD1
CAWTAAGIRAFF TGTGCCTGGACAGCGGCAGGGATTCGGGCTTTCTTT - TRBJ1-1 TRBV30 -
CAGQGANTGELFF TGTGCCGGACAGGGGGCGAACACCGGGGAGCTGTTTTTT - TRBJ2-2 TRBV6-1 TRBD1
CASSTLSGGATGELFF TGTGCCAGTAGTACCCTTAGCGGGGGGGCCACCGGGGAGCTGTTTTTT - TRBJ2-2 TRBV19 TRBD2
CASSLGGSGRYNEQFF TGTGCCAGCAGCTTGGGGGGTAGCGGGAGATACAATGAGCAGTTCTTC - TRBJ2-1 TRBV5-6 TRBD2
CASSFQGSGANVLTF TGTGCCAGCAGTTTCCAGGGCTCTGGGGCCAACGTCCTGACTTTC - TRBJ2-6 TRBV27 -
CASSPWSGGGLETQYF TGTGCCAGCAGTCCCTGGTCGGGCGGGGGTTTAGAGACCCAGTACTTC - TRBJ2-5 TRBV27 TRBD2
CASSFGTGGLYEQYF TGTGCCAGCAGCTTCGGGACAGGGGGCCTCTACGAGCAGTACTTC - TRBJ2-7 TRBV2 TRBD1
CASSQVLGANYGYTF TGCGCCAGCAGCCAAGTACTGGGAGCTAACTATGGCTACACCTTC - TRBJ1-2 TRBV4-1 -
CAISGGRVSPLHF TGTGCCATCAGCGGGGGGCGCGTCTCACCCCTCCACTTT few TRBJ1-6 TRBV28 -
CAWSVLDRFMSGQYF TGTGCCTGGAGCGTTTTGGACAGGTTCATGAGCGGGCAGTACTTC once TRBJ2-7 TRBV30 TRBD1
CASSGSQGAVSEQYF TGTGCCAGCTCCGGATCACAGGGGGCGGTGAGCGAGCAGTACTTC - TRBJ2-7 TRBV18 TRBD1
CASSSSGTGVLYFGAFF TGTGCCAGCAGTTCCTCCGGGACAGGGGTGTTGTATTTTGGAGCTTTCTTT - TRBJ1-1 TRBV28 TRBD1
CASSQDWGAGDTQYF TGCGCCAGCAGCCAAGATTGGGGGGCCGGTGATACGCAGTATTTT - TRBJ2-3 TRBV4-1 -
CAWSVALNQPQHF TGTGCCTGGAGTGTCGCGCTTAATCAGCCCCAGCATTTT - TRBJ1-5 TRBV30 -
CASTPAGGVYEQFF TGCGCCAGCACCCCAGCGGGAGGAGTATATGAGCAGTTCTTC - TRBJ2-1 TRBV10-2 TRBD2
CASSYPGTTGDEQYF TGTGCCAGCAGTTACCCCGGGACTACAGGCGACGAGCAGTACTTC - TRBJ2-7 TRBV6-5 TRBD2
CASSPGVYGYTF TGTGCCAGCAGTCCCGGGGTCTATGGCTACACCTTC once TRBJ1-2 TRBV28 -
CASSGTVANYGYTF TGTGCCAGCAGTGGGACAGTCGCTAACTATGGCTACACCTTC - TRBJ1-2 TRBV6-5 TRBD1
CASSSYLGDNEQFF TGTGCCAGCAGCTCTTATCTGGGGGACAATGAGCAGTTCTTC - TRBJ2-1 TRBV11-2 -
CASSDRGPYGYTF TGTGCCAGCAGTGACAGGGGGCCCTATGGCTACACCTTC - TRBJ1-2 TRBV6-1 TRBD1
CASRPSGRASETQYF TGTGCCAGTAGACCCAGCGGGAGGGCCTCTGAGACCCAGTACTTC - TRBJ2-5 TRBV19 TRBD2
CASSPLGQGNTEAFF TGTGCCAGCTCACCTCTGGGACAGGGGAACACTGAAGCTTTCTTT - TRBJ1-1 TRBV18 TRBD1
CASSFWESSTEAFF TGTGCCAGCAGCTTCTGGGAGAGTAGCACTGAAGCTTTCTTT - TRBJ1-1 TRBV5-5 -
CASLDGHNEQFF TGTGCCAGCCTGGACGGCCACAATGAGCAGTTCTTC - TRBJ2-1 TRBV2 -
CSVSPGLSGGYTF TGCAGCGTCAGTCCGGGACTAAGCGGTGGATACACCTTC - TRBJ1-2 TRBV29-1 -
CASSSLTGQSPLHF TGCGCCAGCAGCTCGTTGACAGGGCAATCACCCCTCCACTTT - TRBJ1-6 TRBV5-1 TRBD1
CASSVGGGWGVNTEAFF TGTGCCAGCAGCGTAGGTGGAGGGTGGGGGGTGAACACTGAAGCTTTCTTT - TRBJ1-1 TRBV9 -
CASTDRAGANVLTF TGTGCCAGCACAGACAGGGCTGGGGCCAACGTCCTGACTTTC - TRBJ2-6 TRBV25-1 TRBD1
CASSLAGETDTQYF TGCGCCAGCAGCTTGGCGGGGGAAACAGATACGCAGTATTTT - TRBJ2-3 TRBV5-1 -
CAWNSMNTEAFF TGTGCCTGGAACAGCATGAACACTGAAGCTTTCTTT - TRBJ1-1 TRBV30 -
CASRGSQATSGNTIYF TGTGCCAGCCGCGGATCCCAGGCAACCTCTGGAAACACCATATATTTT - TRBJ1-3 TRBV19 -
CASSLDRGDLREQFF TGTGCTAGCAGCTTAGATAGGGGAGATTTGAGGGAGCAGTTCTTC - TRBJ2-1 TRBV7-7 -
CASSPDTNYGYTF TGTGCCAGCAGCCCCGACACAAACTATGGCTACACCTTC once TRBJ1-2 TRBV6-5 -